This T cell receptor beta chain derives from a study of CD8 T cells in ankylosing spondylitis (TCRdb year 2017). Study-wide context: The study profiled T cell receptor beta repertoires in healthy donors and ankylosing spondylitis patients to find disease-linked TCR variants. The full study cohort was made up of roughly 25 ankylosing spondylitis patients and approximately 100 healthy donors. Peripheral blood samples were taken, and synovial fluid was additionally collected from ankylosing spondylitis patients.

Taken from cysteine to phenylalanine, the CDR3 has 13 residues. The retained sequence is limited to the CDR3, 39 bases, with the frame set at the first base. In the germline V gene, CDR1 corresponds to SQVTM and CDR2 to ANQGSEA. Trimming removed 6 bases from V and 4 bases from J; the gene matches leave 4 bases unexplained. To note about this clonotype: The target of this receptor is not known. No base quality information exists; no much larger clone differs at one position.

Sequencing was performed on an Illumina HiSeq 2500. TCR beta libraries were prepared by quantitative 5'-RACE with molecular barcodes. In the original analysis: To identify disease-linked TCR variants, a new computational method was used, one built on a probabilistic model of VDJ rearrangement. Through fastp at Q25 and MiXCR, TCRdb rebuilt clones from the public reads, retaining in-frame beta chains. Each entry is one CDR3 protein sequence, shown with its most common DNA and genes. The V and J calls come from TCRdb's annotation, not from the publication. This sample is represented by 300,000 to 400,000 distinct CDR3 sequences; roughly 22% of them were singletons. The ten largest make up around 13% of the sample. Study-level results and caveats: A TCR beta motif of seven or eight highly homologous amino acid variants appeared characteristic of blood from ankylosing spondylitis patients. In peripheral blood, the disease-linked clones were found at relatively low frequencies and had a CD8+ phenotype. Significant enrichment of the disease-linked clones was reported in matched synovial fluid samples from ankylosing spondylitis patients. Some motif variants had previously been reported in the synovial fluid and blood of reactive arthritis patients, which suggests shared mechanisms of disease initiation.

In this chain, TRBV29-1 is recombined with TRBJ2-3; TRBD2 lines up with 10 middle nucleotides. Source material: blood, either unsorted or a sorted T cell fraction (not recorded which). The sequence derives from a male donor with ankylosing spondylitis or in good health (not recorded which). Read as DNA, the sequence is TGCAGCGTCCCTAGCGGGGGCCCAGATACGCAGTATTTT. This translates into CSVPSGGPDTQYF.